This entry is about one T cell receptor (beta chain). Method: immunoSEQ multiplex PCR; TCRdb's copy keeps in-frame clones and lacks some. The repertoire consists of more than 65,000 clones, with roughly 91% occurring once and the leading ten covering approximately 3%. The data stem from a study of T cells after somatic rescue of genetic block. This sequence originates from a man under 40. Sample: peripheral blood mononuclear cells (PBMCs).

The CDR3 DNA follows: TGTGCCAGCAGAAGTGGGGGGATTGAGCAGTTCTTC. This encodes CASRSGGIEQFF. V gene TRBV6-1 combines with J gene TRBJ2-1; D is perhaps TRBD2 (6 bases). V was cut by 6 bases and J by 9 bases, with 12 bases left in between. Germline lookup yields CDR1 MNHNS and CDR2 SASEGT. The CDR3 sequence is 12 residues long.